The entry below gives a single T cell receptor (beta chain) sequence along with its context. The table came from immunoSEQ multiplex PCR; TCRdb's copy has only in-frame clones and leaves some out. The table shows 60,000 to 90,000 clones, with roughly 92% occurring only once. This specimen belongs to a study of technical replicates of blood from a few donors. The length of the CDR3 is 15 residues. Per germline, CDR1 PRHDT and CDR2 FYEKMQ (reference sequence). V was pared by 8 bases and J by 7 bases, with 13 bases of the junction left unmatched. Material for sequencing was T cells isolated from PBMCs. The origin of this receptor is a human donor in good health. V usage is TRBV13 and J usage is TRBJ2-1; 8 bases are a match to TRBD2. In DNA, the CDR3 is TGTGCCAGCCAGCGGTTGCGGGAGGCAAGGAATGAGCAGTTCTTC. Protein product: CASQRLREARNEQFF.